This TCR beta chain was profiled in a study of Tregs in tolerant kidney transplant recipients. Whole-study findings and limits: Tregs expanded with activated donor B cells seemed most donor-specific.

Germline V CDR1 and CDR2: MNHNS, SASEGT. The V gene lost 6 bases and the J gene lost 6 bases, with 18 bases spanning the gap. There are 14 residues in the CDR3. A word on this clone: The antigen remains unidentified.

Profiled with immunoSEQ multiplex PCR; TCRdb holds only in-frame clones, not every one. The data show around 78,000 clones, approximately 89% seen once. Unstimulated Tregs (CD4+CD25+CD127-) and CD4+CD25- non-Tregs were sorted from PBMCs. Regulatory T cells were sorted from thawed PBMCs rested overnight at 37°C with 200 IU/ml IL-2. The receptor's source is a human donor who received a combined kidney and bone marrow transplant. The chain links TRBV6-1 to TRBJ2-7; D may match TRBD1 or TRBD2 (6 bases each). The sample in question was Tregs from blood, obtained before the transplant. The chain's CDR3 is CASSVDRTGGEQYF. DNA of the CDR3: TGTGCCAGCAGCGTCGACAGGACCGGGGGCGAGCAGTACTTC.